Sequencing of this T cell receptor beta chain was carried out in a study of T cell responses to AZD1222 COVID-19 vaccine. Findings and caveats of the study: When two AZD1222 doses had been given, Spike-specific TCR breadth and depth rose. Of the AZD1222 recipients, only six or seven were seropositive at baseline.

Using immunoSEQ multiplex PCR, the repertoire was profiled, and TCRdb retains in-frame clones only, with some absent. The data show roughly 97,000 clones, approximately 90% seen once. The V gene's germline CDR1 is MNHEY and CDR2 SVGAGI. The CDR3 runs 15 residues. V lost 6 bases and J lost 2; bases outside the gene matches: 5. In regard to this clone: Its antigen remains unknown.

The receptor was isolated from an adult in good health. V and J are TRBV6-5 and TRBJ2-7, with 12 bases lining up with TRBD1. The sample was peripheral blood, taken on day 0 of AZD1222 vaccination. The CDR3 DNA is TGTGCCAGCAGGGCCGGGACAGGGGGCCCCTACGAGCAGTACTTC. Encoded protein: CASRAGTGGPYEQYF.